This T cell receptor beta chain was retrieved from a study of blood T cell repertoires in COVID-19. Study-level information: Acute-phase and convalescent COVID-19 samples originated in the United States, Italy and Spain. T cells, B-cell-depleted T cells, or PBMCs supplied cDNA or gDNA.

In the authors' workflow: The authors estimated nucleated cell counts from reference gene primer amplification. TCRdb keeps only in-frame clones here, not all; method: immunoSEQ multiplex PCR. The DNA was the basis for D and trimming; V, J and clone size are from that table. Of hundreds of thousands of clones detected, about 89% appear once; the ten largest clones hold about 4.2%. CDR3 length: 13 residues. Germline-derived CDR1 and CDR2 are WNHNN and SYGVQD (reference sequence). V lost 6 bases and J lost 3, with 9 bases in between. Source material: peripheral blood. This clonotype originated in a man aged 40-49 years with acute or convalescent COVID-19. The chain links TRBV10-1 to TRBJ2-1; D is unresolved. CDR3 in DNA: TGCGCCAGCAGCCCCGGGTACTACAATGAGCAGTTCTTC. It yields the protein CASSPGYYNEQFF.